The entry below describes one T cell receptor beta chain. This sample was taken from a study of blood T cell repertoires in COVID-19. Whole-study context: Samples came from the United States, Italy and Spain, spanning acute and convalescent COVID-19. PBMCs, B-cell-depleted T cells, or T cells provided the cDNA or gDNA that made up the material.

V lost 4 bases to trimming and J lost 2 bases; unmatched junction nucleotides: 5. Germline V gene lookup returns CDR1 KGHDR and CDR2 SFDVKD. This CDR3 is built from 15 residues. As originally analysed: Amplification of reference gene primers was used by the study to estimate nucleated cell counts. The assay was immunoSEQ multiplex PCR, and TCRdb's table has in-frame clones only and misses some. The V and J calls and clone size were taken over from that table, and D and trimming were inferred from the DNA. The sample holds roughly 120,000 clones, 75% to 95% seen once. The clonotype originates from a human donor with active COVID-19. The donor label of this sample is uncertain. Sequenced sample: peripheral blood. The chain uses TRBV24-1 and TRBJ2-3; TRBD1 agrees at 7 bases. The CDR3 region has the DNA TGTGCCACCAGTGACCATGACAGGGCCACAGATACGCAGTATTTT. Translation gives CATSDHDRATDTQYF.